A selection of T cell receptor beta chains follows, all from one sample in a study of beta chain features in type 1 diabetes. Here immunoSEQ multiplex PCR was the method, and the copy in TCRdb shows in-frame clones only, minus some. Of around 500,000 clones in the sample, roughly 10% were seen once. Sequenced sample: naive CD4+ T cells from blood. These receptors all stem from a woman aged 18-29 years in good health. CDR3s include the opening cysteine and the closing phenylalanine or tryptophan. D genes are given only for firm matches. Expanded clones get a size class; other rows say once, few or many, or leave the size out.

abundance: .; d_gene: .; len: 11; v_gene: TRBV15; j_gene: TRBJ2-3; CDR3aa: CATSRADTQYF; CDR3nt: TGTGCCACCAGCAGAGCAGATACGCAGTATTTT
abundance: .; d_gene: .; len: 17; v_gene: TRBV14; j_gene: TRBJ2-6; CDR3aa: CASSLRDTSSGANVLTF; CDR3nt: TGTGCCAGCAGTTTACGGGACACGAGCTCTGGGGCCAACGTCCTGACTTTC
abundance: .; d_gene: .; len: 12; v_gene: TRBV30; j_gene: TRBJ1-4; CDR3aa: CACRGTNEKLFF; CDR3nt: TGTGCCTGTAGGGGCACTAATGAAAAACTGTTTTTT
abundance: few; d_gene: .; len: 18; v_gene: TRBV9; j_gene: TRBJ1-5; CDR3aa: CASSIVRRTGVSNQPQHF; CDR3nt: TGTGCCAGCAGCATCGTCCGCAGGACCGGGGTTAGCAATCAGCCCCAGCATTTT
abundance: .; d_gene: TRBD1; len: 14; v_gene: TRBV7-9; j_gene: TRBJ2-5; CDR3aa: CASSLLGGMETQYF; CDR3nt: TGTGCCAGCAGCCTACTAGGGGGCATGGAGACCCAGTACTTC
abundance: .; d_gene: TRBD2; len: 15; v_gene: TRBV7-7; j_gene: TRBJ2-1; CDR3aa: CASSLGTSQGNEQFF; CDR3nt: TGTGCCAGCAGCTTAGGGACTAGCCAGGGGAATGAGCAGTTCTTC
abundance: .; d_gene: .; len: 15; v_gene: TRBV7-9; j_gene: TRBJ2-2; CDR3aa: CAPHRPGVRPGELFF; CDR3nt: TGTGCCCCCCACAGACCGGGAGTCCGGCCCGGGGAGCTGTTTTTT
abundance: few; d_gene: .; len: 13; v_gene: TRBV7-9; j_gene: TRBJ1-1; CDR3aa: CASSLKDLTEAFF; CDR3nt: TGTGCCAGCAGCTTGAAGGACCTGACTGAAGCTTTCTTT
abundance: .; d_gene: .; len: 13; v_gene: TRBV9; j_gene: TRBJ1-2; CDR3aa: CASRGTSVYGYTF; CDR3nt: TGTGCCAGCCGGGGCACGTCCGTCTATGGCTACACCTTC
abundance: .; d_gene: .; len: 16; v_gene: TRBV25-1; j_gene: TRBJ1-4; CDR3aa: CASKTGFYDDDEKLFF; CDR3nt: TGTGCCAGCAAAACAGGCTTTTACGACGATGATGAAAAACTGTTTTTT
abundance: .; d_gene: TRBD1; len: 13; v_gene: TRBV25-1; j_gene: TRBJ2-7; CDR3aa: CASSGDRAYEQYF; CDR3nt: TGTGCCAGCAGTGGGGACAGAGCATACGAGCAGTACTTC
abundance: .; d_gene: TRBD2; len: 16; v_gene: TRBV7-2; j_gene: TRBJ2-5; CDR3aa: CASSLGGGRSPETQYF; CDR3nt: TGTGCCAGCAGCTTAGGTGGCGGGAGGTCCCCAGAGACCCAGTACTTC
abundance: few; d_gene: .; len: 16; v_gene: TRBV28; j_gene: TRBJ2-5; CDR3aa: CASSFGTQGVKETQYF; CDR3nt: TGTGCCAGCAGTTTTGGAACACAGGGAGTCAAGGAGACCCAGTACTTC
abundance: .; d_gene: .; len: 15; v_gene: TRBV7-2; j_gene: TRBJ2-3; CDR3aa: CASSSRLGSTDTQYF; CDR3nt: TGTGCCAGCAGCTCACGACTCGGTAGCACAGATACGCAGTATTTT
abundance: few; d_gene: .; len: 16; v_gene: TRBV9; j_gene: TRBJ2-6; CDR3aa: CASSVSVFSGANVLTF; CDR3nt: TGTGCCAGCAGCGTGAGTGTGTTCTCTGGGGCCAACGTCCTGACTTTC
abundance: few; d_gene: TRBD2; len: 16; v_gene: TRBV14; j_gene: TRBJ2-3; CDR3aa: CASSLRGAGATDTQYF; CDR3nt: TGTGCCAGCAGCCTACGGGGAGCGGGAGCCACAGATACGCAGTATTTT
abundance: few; d_gene: .; len: 13; v_gene: TRBV18; j_gene: TRBJ1-4; CDR3aa: CASSPDRTEKLFF; CDR3nt: TGTGCCAGCTCACCAGACAGAACTGAAAAACTGTTTTTT
abundance: .; d_gene: .; len: 13; v_gene: TRBV14; j_gene: TRBJ2-5; CDR3aa: CASSLAFQETQYF; CDR3nt: TGTGCCAGCAGCCTCGCCTTCCAAGAGACCCAGTACTTC
abundance: few; d_gene: TRBD2; len: 16; v_gene: TRBV14; j_gene: TRBJ2-7; CDR3aa: CASSRLAGFSSYEQYF; CDR3nt: TGTGCCAGCAGCCGACTAGCGGGTTTTAGCTCCTACGAGCAGTACTTC
abundance: few; d_gene: .; len: 15; v_gene: TRBV5-6; j_gene: TRBJ2-3; CDR3aa: CASSSKTRFLDTQYF; CDR3nt: TGTGCCAGCAGCTCTAAGACCCGTTTCCTTGATACGCAGTATTTT
abundance: .; d_gene: TRBD1; len: 13; v_gene: TRBV4-1; j_gene: TRBJ2-5; CDR3aa: CASSTDRGETQYF; CDR3nt: TGCGCCAGCAGCACCGACAGGGGGGAGACCCAGTACTTC
abundance: .; d_gene: .; len: 14; v_gene: TRBV4-1; j_gene: TRBJ2-5; CDR3aa: CASSQPGGGETQYF; CDR3nt: TGCGCCAGCAGCCAACCAGGGGGAGGAGAGACCCAGTACTTC
abundance: .; d_gene: TRBD2; len: 14; v_gene: TRBV2; j_gene: TRBJ2-1; CDR3aa: CASIRASGSREQFF; CDR3nt: TGTGCCAGCATCAGGGCTAGCGGGAGCCGTGAGCAGTTCTTC
abundance: .; d_gene: .; len: 14; v_gene: TRBV28; j_gene: TRBJ2-5; CDR3aa: CASSPSKAHRAGYF; CDR3nt: TGTGCCAGCAGCCCCTCGAAGGCTCACAGGGCGGGGTACTTC
abundance: few; d_gene: TRBD2; len: 16; v_gene: TRBV29-1; j_gene: TRBJ2-1; CDR3aa: CSAGRGTSGNYNEQFF; CDR3nt: TGCAGCGCCGGTAGAGGGACTAGCGGGAACTACAATGAGCAGTTCTTC
abundance: few; d_gene: .; len: 18; v_gene: TRBV4-2; j_gene: TRBJ2-1; CDR3aa: CASSQDGSGPTLRNEQFF; CDR3nt: TGTGCCAGCAGCCAAGATGGTAGCGGACCCACCTTGAGGAATGAGCAGTTCTTC
abundance: few; d_gene: .; len: 15; v_gene: TRBV7-2; j_gene: TRBJ1-1; CDR3aa: CASSLGAVEGTEAFF; CDR3nt: TGTGCCAGCAGCTTAGGTGCGGTGGAGGGAACTGAAGCTTTCTTT